This entry describes one T cell receptor beta chain. Its antigen is not identified. This entry comes from a study of cytomegalovirus exposure and HLA in healthy donors. Study conclusions and caveats: Investigators reported fewer than 200 TCR beta chains as tied to cytomegalovirus. Across donors, most TCRs were seen rarely, yet some public ones were widespread. Subsequent analysis showed first-cohort TCR clusters tending to co-occur in more than 95 validation repertoires.

Germline CDR1 MGHRA, CDR2 YSYEKL. The CDR3 spans 16 residues. Losses at the gene ends were 4 bases for V and 6 bases for J; bases not matched to a gene: 11. Some clones are missing from TCRdb's copy, which holds only in-frame ones; the method was immunoSEQ multiplex PCR. The sample holds around 130,000 clones, roughly nine tenths seen once. The rearrangement links TRBV4-1 to TRBJ2-7; 11 bases match TRBD1. The material sequenced was PBMCs. The sequence was obtained from a man aged 25 to 45 in good health and CMV-seronegative. The chain's CDR3 is CASSPPPGQGAGEQYF. The CDR3, as DNA: TGCGCCAGCAGCCCACCTCCAGGACAGGGGGCTGGCGAGCAGTACTTC.